Presented here are 5 T cell receptor beta chains from one specimen sequenced in a study of cytomegalovirus exposure and HLA in healthy donors. PCR primers comprised 60 Vbeta and 13 Jbeta primers. The protocol was immunoSEQ multiplex PCR, while the TCRdb copy is restricted to in-frame clones and leaves out a portion. This sample has about 160,000 clones, with about 77% found just once. The sample comprised PBMCs. Receptors were obtained from a male donor in good health and CMV-seropositive.

In nucleotides, the CDR3 is TGCGCCAGCAGCTTGAACAGGGGGAATGAGCAGTTCTTC. Translation: CASSLNRGNEQFF. This chain uses TRBV4-1 with TRBJ2-1, with TRBD1 matching over 8 bases. V shed 5 bases and J 7 bases; nucleotides not matched to a gene: 4. The CDR3 is 13 amino acids. The germline V gene has CDR1 MGHRA and CDR2 YSYEKL.

The CDR3 spells CSVAWTGSYEQYF. DNA for the CDR3: TGCAGCGTTGCTTGGACAGGGAGCTACGAGCAGTACTTC. This chain joins TRBV29-1 and TRBJ2-7, with 8 bases lining up with TRBD1. V lost 4 bases and J lost 3; bases outside the gene matches: 5. The CDR3 runs 13 residues. Germline CDR1 SQVTM, CDR2 ANQGSEA.

The chain uses TRBV9 and TRBJ1-2; 7 bases fit TRBD1. Germline V gene data show CDR1 as SGDLS and CDR2 as YYNGEE. This CDR3 contains 15 residues. Unmatched junction bases numbered 8, after V lost 0 bases and J lost 6 bases. This chain's CDR3 is CASSVDTTGVNGYTF. In DNA form, the CDR3 reads TGTGCCAGCAGCGTAGACACCACAGGGGTTAATGGCTACACCTTC. Looking up the rest from reference TRBV9 and TRBJ1-2 gives the full variable domain: DSGVTQTPKHLITATGQRVTLRCSPRSGDLSVYWYQQSLDQGLQFLIQYYNGEERAKGNILERFSAQQFPDLHSELNLSSLELGDSALYFCASSVDTTGVNGYTFGSGTRLTVV.

The J gene is TRBJ2-1, the V gene TRBV7-3; 8 nucleotides align to TRBD2. The CDR3 runs 15 residues. After removal of 5 bases from V and 7 bases from J, the junction contained 10 bases not matched to a gene. Germline CDR1 and CDR2: SGHTA and FQGTGA. The CDR3 loop reads CASSVASGLENEQFF. CDR3 nucleotide sequence: TGTGCCAGCAGCGTTGCTTCGGGACTAGAGAATGAGCAGTTCTTC.

Of note for this clone: This CDR3 is also generated by other DNA sequences in the sample. V is TRBV30 and J is TRBJ2-5, with 10 bases identical to TRBD1. CDR1 and CDR2 (germline): GTSNPN, SVGIG (reference sequence). Trimming at V came to 4 bases and at J to 5 bases, leaving 7 bases not matched to a gene. The CDR3 loop spans 14 amino acids. In DNA, the CDR3 is TGTGCCTGGAAACGACAGGGGGCGTGGGAGACCCAGTACTTC. Protein: CAWKRQGAWETQYF.